The 16 T cell receptor beta chains listed next were all sequenced from one sample in a study of T-cell reconstitution after alpha-beta-depleted transplantation in children. The authors prepared the TCRbeta library with unique molecular identifiers. TCRdb re-derived calls from the PCR reads in MiXCR, one entry per CDR3 protein. The sample holds just over 200,000 distinct CDR3 sequences; under 8.5% are singletons and the top ten take approximately 40%. Sequenced material: PBMCs, mostly from graft donor cells, taken 360 days after TCRalphabeta/CD19-depleted stem cell transplant. These receptor sequences come from a male patient between 2 and 15 years old who had a stem cell transplant for acute myeloid leukemia, so the T cells may come from the graft donor.

This clonotype was counted only a few times. The DNA for the CDR3 is TGTGCCAGCAGCTTGGTCCTGGAGACCCAGTACTTC. It yields the protein CASSLVLETQYF. The chain joins TRBV5-5 to TRBJ2-5; D gene unclear. CDR3 size: 12 residues. Germline-derived CDR1 and CDR2 are SGHKS and YYEKEE (reference sequence). Trimming cost V 0 bases and J 5 bases, with 5 bases left between them.

This clonotype was observed a few times. V is TRBV29-1 and J is TRBJ1-2, with no clear D. V was shortened by 6 bases and J by 6 bases, with 17 bases between the two germline ends. Germline loops: CDR1 SQVTM, CDR2 ANQGSEA. The CDR3 is 13 residues long. The CDR3 nucleotides read TGCAGCGTCCTTAGGCGGCAGGACGATGGCTACACCTTC. It translates to CSVLRRQDDGYTF.

The CDR3 reads CASSLGTGGRSPLHF. Here the CDR3 DNA reads TGTGCCAGCAGTTTAGGGACAGGAGGCAGGTCACCCCTCCACTTT. This sequence joins TRBV12-3 or TRBV12-4 and TRBJ1-6; TRBD1 aligns across 7 bases. V dropped 1 base and J dropped 10; count of bases not matched to a gene: 7. The CDR3 has 15 amino acids.

This sequence joins TRBV20-1 and TRBJ2-3; D is perhaps TRBD2 (6 bases). Germline CDR1 DFQATT, CDR2 SNEGSKA (reference sequence). Trimming took 3 bases from V and 6 from J, leaving 16 bases between them. The CDR3 has 14 residues. CDR3 in DNA: TGCAGTGCTAGTGTAAATTTCCGGGAGGATACGCAGTATTTT. As protein: CSASVNFREDTQYF.

This clonotype appeared a few times. This sequence joins TRBV12-3 or TRBV12-4 and TRBJ2-5, with a tentative D call TRBD1 (6 bases). This CDR3 contains 14 residues. V was pared by 5 bases and J by 7 bases, with 17 bases between. The CDR3 region is CASSPRDIGGTQYF. CDR3 nucleotide sequence: TGTGCCAGCAGTCCCCGGGACATCGGCGGGACCCAGTACTTC.

The sample holds a few counts of this clonotype. The J gene is TRBJ2-2, the V gene TRBV7-2; 10 nucleotides align to TRBD2. Trimming removed 6 bases from V and 3 bases from J; junction bases left unmatched: 10. Germline CDR1 is SGHTA and CDR2 is FQGNSA. The CDR3 covers 17 residues. The CDR3, as DNA: TGTGCCAGCAGACAGCGGGAGGGCCGGGTGTACACCGGGGAGCTGTTTTTT. As protein: CASRQREGRVYTGELFF. Full variable domain (remainder filled in from reference TRBV7-2 and TRBJ2-2): GAGVSQSPSNKVTEKGKDVELRCDPISGHTALYWYRQSLGQGLEFLIYFQGNSAPDKSGLPSDRFSAERTGGSVSTLTIQRTQQEDSAVYLCASRQREGRVYTGELFFGEGSRLTVL.

In its sample, this clonotype was seen many times. The chain links TRBV6-5 to TRBJ1-1; D remains unclear. The CDR3 covers 16 residues. Germline loops: CDR1 MNHEY, CDR2 SVGAGI. V was pared by 4 bases and J by 1 base, with 16 bases between. The CDR3 spells CASSLALTASNTEAFF. The CDR3 DNA sequence: TGTGCCAGCAGTTTGGCTTTGACGGCCTCGAACACTGAAGCTTTCTTT.

This clonotype was seen ten or more times. The chain is built from TRBV12-3 or TRBV12-4 and TRBJ2-3; unclear D gene. The ends were cut back, 8 bases at V and 2 bases at J, with 17 bases in the middle. The CDR3 is 15 amino acids. The CDR3 bases are TGTGCCAGCTCCCTACGTCGTGACCACACAGATACGCAGTATTTT. As protein: CASSLRRDHTDTQYF.

This clonotype was seen ten or more times. The chain links TRBV29-1 to TRBJ2-1; D may match TRBD1 or TRBD2 (5 bases each). Between the trimmed V and J ends, which lost 0 bases and 7 bases, there was a span of 10 bases. There are 13 residues in the CDR3. Per germline, CDR1 SQVTM and CDR2 ANQGSEA. The CDR3 nucleotides read TGCAGCGTTGAAGAGACAGAGGGAAATGAGCAGTTCTTC. Protein: CSVEETEGNEQFF.

This clonotype was found many times. This chain joins TRBV5-8 and TRBJ1-1; 9 bases are a match to TRBD1. With 2 bases clipped from V and 4 bases from J, the junction kept 6 bases outside the gene matches. The germline V gene has CDR1 SGHTS and CDR2 YDEGEE. The CDR3 has 15 amino acids. CDR3 sequence reads: CASSLGTGRVTEAFF. The CDR3 region has the DNA TGTGCCAGCAGCTTAGGGACAGGGCGAGTCACTGAAGCTTTCTTT.

This clonotype was seen many times. The V gene is TRBV5-6, the J gene TRBJ2-1; 9 positions agree with TRBD2. The CDR3 is 15 amino acids. The germline V gene has CDR1 SGHDT and CDR2 YYEEEE. V dropped 0 bases and J dropped 9; count of bases not matched to a gene: 7. CDR3 DNA: TGTGCCAGCAGCTTGGGGGGCGGGAGGGCTGTTGAGCAGTTCTTC. Its protein product is CASSLGGGRAVEQFF.

Regarding this clonotype: The CDR3 does not end in the conserved phenylalanine or tryptophan, so this is likely a read error. The rearrangement links TRBV2 to TRBJ2-1; 8 bases are shared with TRBD1. Germline CDR1 reads SNHLY; CDR2 reads FYNNEI. The J segment lost 5 bases and the V segment lost 5 bases, leaving 8 bases of the junction unmatched. The length of the CDR3 is 15 residues. Here the CDR3 reads CASSRQGKLDNEQFC. The CDR3 DNA follows: TGTGCCAGCAGTCGACAGGGGAAGTTGGACAATGAGCAGTTCTGC.

This clonotype was counted a few times. The chain combines TRBV12-3 or TRBV12-4 with TRBJ2-7; D is unclear. The V end lost 6 bases, the J end lost 3 bases, and 15 bases lay between the germline ends. The CDR3 has 14 amino acids. This CDR3 reads CASSRYSAGYEQYF. CDR3 nucleotide sequence: TGTGCCAGCAGCAGGTACTCGGCAGGCTACGAGCAGTACTTC.

The V and J genes are TRBV5-5 and TRBJ2-7, with D possibly being TRBD2 (7 bases). CDR1 and CDR2 (germline): SGHKS, YYEKEE (reference sequence). Trimming took off 4 bases at V and 4 bases at J, with 15 bases between the two ends. This CDR3 contains 14 residues. CDR3 residues: CASSTTRGAYEQYF. CDR3 nucleotide sequence: TGTGCCAGCAGCACCACCCGGGGGGCTTACGAGCAGTACTTC.

This clonotype was detected many times. This chain's CDR3 is CASSLGQGAPYEQYF. The CDR3 DNA reads TGTGCCAGCAGCTTAGGTCAGGGGGCGCCTTACGAGCAGTACTTC. V usage is TRBV7-6 and J usage is TRBJ2-7; 8 bases match TRBD1. In germline, CDR1 is SGHVS, CDR2 FNYEAQ. The CDR3 length is 15 residues. V dropped 1 base and J dropped 4; count of bases not matched to a gene: 6.

This clonotype was seen repeatedly, ten times or more. The V and J genes are TRBV10-3 and TRBJ2-5, with a possible D match to TRBD2 (6 bases). CDR3 length: 15 amino acids. Germline V gene data show CDR1 as ENHRY and CDR2 as SYGVKD. V was clipped by 2 bases and J by 5 bases, with 15 bases between them. CDR3 residues: CAISEGVLARETQYF. The CDR3 DNA reads TGTGCCATCAGTGAGGGGGTGCTAGCGCGGGAGACCCAGTACTTC.